A selection of T cell receptor beta chains follows, all from one sample in a study of Tregs in tolerant kidney transplant recipients. The protocol was immunoSEQ multiplex PCR, while the TCRdb copy is restricted to in-frame clones and leaves out a portion. This table holds tens of thousands of clones, under 95% found once. Sequencing used CD4+ T cells from blood (PBMCs), obtained 12 months after the transplant. These TCRs come from a human patient who received a combined kidney and bone marrow transplant. Some T cells could come from the graft donor. The CDR3 runs from the conserved cysteine through the conserved F or W. The D gene is left open where the match is weak. Clone size is shown for a subset of rows, as once, few, many or a class of expanded clone.

cdr3_length,clone_size,v_call,j_call,d_call,cdr3_nt,cdr3_aa
14,NA,TRBV5-1,TRBJ2-7,NA,TGCGCCAGCAGCGTGCAGACAGCCTCCTACGAGCAGTACTTC,CASSVQTASYEQYF
13,NA,TRBV6-6,TRBJ1-1,NA,TGTGCCAGCAGCCAGGAGGGGTCCACTGAAGCTTTCTTT,CASSQEGSTEAFF
11,NA,TRBV20-1,TRBJ1-2,NA,TGCAGTGCTAGCCTGCGGGTAGGCTACACCTTC,CSASLRVGYTF
18,NA,TRBV4-1,TRBJ2-7,TRBD2,TGCGCCAGCAGCCGGAGCCCGGGACTAGCGGGAGAGGTTTACGAGCAGTACTTC,CASSRSPGLAGEVYEQYF
13,NA,TRBV4-2,TRBJ1-1,NA,TGTGCCAGCAGCCCCCGCAGTTTCACTGAAGCTTTCTTT,CASSPRSFTEAFF
14,NA,TRBV27,TRBJ1-5,TRBD1,TGTGCCAGCAGTAGGAGGGGGCTGGTTCAGCCCCAGCATTTT,CASSRRGLVQPQHF
16,NA,TRBV5-6,TRBJ2-7,TRBD2,TGTGCCAGCAGCTTGGTTAGTAGCGGGGGACCCTACGAGCAGTACTTC,CASSLVSSGGPYEQYF
16,NA,TRBV7-9,TRBJ2-7,TRBD2,TGTGCCAGCAGCTTAAGACTAGCGGACAGCTCCTACGAGCAGTACTTC,CASSLRLADSSYEQYF
15,NA,TRBV5-1,TRBJ2-2,NA,TGCGCCAGCAGCTTGGTTAGGACAGCCACCGGGGAGCTGTTTTTT,CASSLVRTATGELFF
15,NA,TRBV5-4,TRBJ1-3,TRBD1,TGTGCCAGCAGCTCGGGGACAGACCCTGGAAACACCATATATTTT,CASSSGTDPGNTIYF
15,once,TRBV6-5,TRBJ1-2,NA,TGTGCCAGCAGTTCTACGGGGGGGGTAACGTATGGCTACACCTTC,CASSSTGGVTYGYTF
14,NA,TRBV4-1,TRBJ1-3,NA,TGCGCCAGCAGCCAATCAGGCACTGGAAACACCATATATTTT,CASSQSGTGNTIYF
16,NA,TRBV5-6,TRBJ2-2,NA,TGTGCCAGCAGCTTAGGGAGATTTCCTTCGACCGGGGAGCTGTTTTTT,CASSLGRFPSTGELFF
14,NA,TRBV30,TRBJ2-7,NA,TGTGCCTGGAGTACGACAGGCTTAAGCTACGAGCAGTACTTC,CAWSTTGLSYEQYF
19,NA,TRBV7-3,TRBJ2-1,TRBD2,TGTGCCAGCAGCCCGATAGGGACTAGCGGGAGTAAGGTAGTAAATGAGCAGTTCTTC,CASSPIGTSGSKVVNEQFF
15,NA,TRBV7-7,TRBJ2-1,NA,TGTGCCAGCAGCCCTCTACCCCTAATCTACAATGAGCAGTTCTTC,CASSPLPLIYNEQFF
17,NA,TRBV27,TRBJ2-3,TRBD1,TGTGCCAGCAGTTTCCTGACAGGGGCAGCGTTTACAGATACGCAGTATTTT,CASSFLTGAAFTDTQYF
14,NA,TRBV7-8,TRBJ1-1,NA,TGTGCCAGCAGCTTCTTAGGGGGGGGCACTGAAGCTTTCTTT,CASSFLGGGTEAFF
15,NA,TRBV4-3,TRBJ1-6,NA,TGCGCCAGCAGCCAGGGCCCGGGGTATAATTCACCCCTCCACTTT,CASSQGPGYNSPLHF
13,NA,TRBV4-2,TRBJ2-1,NA,TGTGCCAGCAGCCAAGATACCTACAATGAGCAGTTCTTC,CASSQDTYNEQFF
15,NA,TRBV6-6,TRBJ2-1,NA,TGTGCCAGCACGGGGGACCTAGCGCGCTACAATGAGCAGTTCTTC,CASTGDLARYNEQFF
13,NA,TRBV2,TRBJ1-3,TRBD1,TGTGCCAGCAGTGAGGACAGGGGAGACACCATATATTTT,CASSEDRGDTIYF
12,NA,TRBV18,TRBJ1-5,NA,TGTGCCAGCTCGTTAGGCGGGCAGCCCCAGCATTTT,CASSLGGQPQHF
13,NA,TRBV7-9,TRBJ2-1,TRBD2,TGTGCCAGCAGCTTCCTAGCGGCTAATGAGCAGTTCTTC,CASSFLAANEQFF
14,NA,TRBV7-2,TRBJ1-1,NA,TGTGCCAGCAGCTTAAGGCCACCGGGCACTGAAGCTTTCTTT,CASSLRPPGTEAFF
14,NA,TRBV7-9,TRBJ1-4,NA,TGTGCCAGCAGCTTAGCAGGGAAGGGCGAAGGGGTGTTTTTT,CASSLAGKGEGVFF
16,NA,TRBV7-9,TRBJ2-3,TRBD2,TGTGCCAGCAGCTTAGATCTAGCGGGGGGCACAGATACGCAGTATTTT,CASSLDLAGGTDTQYF
14,NA,TRBV7-8,TRBJ2-2,NA,TGTGCCAGCAGCTTCCGGGAGTTCACCGGGGAGCTGTTTTTT,CASSFREFTGELFF
14,NA,TRBV5-4,TRBJ2-1,NA,TGTGCCATCCAGAGAGCGCTATCCTACAATGAGCAGTTCTTC,CAIQRALSYNEQFF
15,NA,TRBV5-4,TRBJ2-3,TRBD1,TGTGCCAGCAGCGGGGGGACAGGGCGCACAGATACGCAGTATTTT,CASSGGTGRTDTQYF
14,NA,TRBV4-1,TRBJ2-3,NA,TGCGCCAGCAGCCAAGGGACAGCCACAGATACGCAGTATTTT,CASSQGTATDTQYF
15,NA,TRBV4-3,TRBJ2-7,NA,TGCGCCAGCAGCCCGAACAAATTACAGCAAAACGAGCAGTACTTC,CASSPNKLQQNEQYF
14,NA,TRBV5-8,TRBJ1-1,NA,TGTGCCAGCAGCGTTTGGCAGGGAGGTACTGAAGCTTTCTTT,CASSVWQGGTEAFF
15,once,TRBV15,TRBJ1-1,NA,TGTGCCACCAGCAGAAAACAGGGTCCGAACACTGAAGCTTTCTTT,CATSRKQGPNTEAFF
11,NA,TRBV29-1,TRBJ2-7,TRBD2,TGCAGCGTTGGGCTAGCGGCCGGGCAGTACTTC,CSVGLAAGQYF
13,NA,TRBV4-1,TRBJ1-5,TRBD1,TGCGCCAGCAGCCATTCAGGGGGTCAGCCCCAGCATTTT,CASSHSGGQPQHF
14,NA,TRBV19,TRBJ1-5,NA,TGTGCCAGTAGTGGACACCCTAGCAATCAGCCCCAGCATTTT,CASSGHPSNQPQHF
16,NA,TRBV9,TRBJ2-5,TRBD2,TGTGCCAGCAGTCCAACTCCGACTAGCGGACAAGAGACCCAGTACTTC,CASSPTPTSGQETQYF
16,NA,TRBV27,TRBJ1-6,NA,TGTACCAGCAGTTTATCAGGCAGGTTCTATAATTCACCCCTCCACTTT,CTSSLSGRFYNSPLHF
14,NA,TRBV29-1,TRBJ2-5,TRBD1,TGCAGCGTTGAATCGCGACAGGGTTTTGAGACCCAGTACTTC,CSVESRQGFETQYF
16,NA,TRBV11-3,TRBJ2-2,TRBD2,TGTGCCAGCAGCCTACGGACTAGCGGGAAGTCCGGGGAGCTGTTTTTT,CASSLRTSGKSGELFF
11,NA,TRBV30,TRBJ2-7,NA,TGCGCCTGGAGTGCCGTCTACGGGCAGTACTTC,CAWSAVYGQYF
17,NA,TRBV10-3,TRBJ2-7,TRBD2,TGTGCCATCAGTGATCGAGGGAGCGGGAGTATGACCTACGAGCAGTACTTC,CAISDRGSGSMTYEQYF
14,NA,TRBV28,TRBJ2-7,TRBD1,TGTGCCAGCAGTTCGGGACAGGTTCTCTACGAGCAGTACTTC,CASSSGQVLYEQYF
17,NA,TRBV4-2,TRBJ1-1,NA,TGTGCCAGCAGCCAAGAACTTTACAGGGCTGGACTGACTGAAGCTTTCTTT,CASSQELYRAGLTEAFF
13,once,TRBV6-5,TRBJ1-2,TRBD1,TGTGCCAGCAGTCGGACAGGGGGCCATGGCTACACCTTC,CASSRTGGHGYTF
15,NA,TRBV4-1,TRBJ2-7,TRBD1,TGCGCCAGCAGCCCGGGACAGGGGGCAAGGTACGAGCAGTACTTC,CASSPGQGARYEQYF
17,NA,TRBV5-4,TRBJ2-3,TRBD2,TGTGCCAGCAGCTTTGGGCTAGCGGGGAGGCCATGGGATACGCAGTATTTT,CASSFGLAGRPWDTQYF
15,NA,TRBV23-1,TRBJ2-7,TRBD1,TGCGCCAGCAGTCATCCACCGGGACAGGGGCGGGAGCAGTACTTC,CASSHPPGQGREQYF